A selection of T cell receptor beta chains follows, all from one sample in a study of blood T cell repertoires in COVID-19. TCRdb's copy holds only in-frame clones and misses some; the assay was immunoSEQ multiplex PCR. The sample carries over 250,000 clones, over 65% recorded once. Sequenced material: peripheral blood. All receptors come from a woman aged 80 or over with acute or convalescent COVID-19. Each CDR3 is given with its conserved first and last residue.

v_call	cdr3_length	j_call	cdr3_aa
TRBV7-9	12	TRBJ2-3	CASSLQGDTQYF
TRBV19	15	TRBJ1-6	CASSSGDGRNSPLHF
TRBV5-6	18	TRBJ2-2	CASSPLDLSGGGAGELFF
TRBV6-5	10	TRBJ2-5	CASTEETQYF
TRBV27	16	TRBJ2-3	CASSRVGTGGVDTQYF
TRBV2	17	TRBJ2-2	CASSPRWTGAITGELFF
TRBV6-5	14	TRBJ1-5	CASRDSHGAQPQHF
TRBV5-1	16	TRBJ2-1	CASSLPRLAGGEEQFF
TRBV27	13	TRBJ1-5	CASGGSWDQPQHF
TRBV9	15	TRBJ2-5	CASSVGQGAGETQYF
TRBV30	18	TRBJ1-5	CAWSVRGPGTQNNQPQHF
TRBV6-2/TRBV6-3	19	TRBJ2-1	CASSYAGRWTGGKYNEQFF
TRBV19	16	TRBJ1-2	CASSRGKGQGNYGYTF
TRBV5-1	15	TRBJ1-1	CASRRGTGGWTEAFF
TRBV6-6	16	TRBJ2-5	CASSPGLAVSLETQYF
TRBV7-2	16	TRBJ2-5	CASSLRTSGLQETQYF
TRBV7-2	13	TRBJ1-5	CASSLDSRQPQHF
TRBV6-5	12	TRBJ1-1	CASSHRDRVSFF
TRBV9	13	TRBJ2-3	CASTTGGADTQYF
TRBV7-2	15	TRBJ1-2	CASSLDAGRPYGYTF
TRBV5-1	14	TRBJ1-1	CASSLAGGNTEAFF
TRBV7-6	15	TRBJ2-3	CASSLERERADTQYF
TRBV15	14	TRBJ1-4	CATSRGQVHEKLFF
TRBV5-1	17	TRBJ1-4	CASSAGQGKGTNEKLFF
TRBV5-6	13	TRBJ2-7	CASRRTGMHEQYF
TRBV10-3	15	TRBJ2-7	CAISESSGGFYEQYF
TRBV18	16	TRBJ1-3	CASSPGQAGSGNTIYF
TRBV2	14	TRBJ1-2	CASSRRATNYGYTF
TRBV19	13	TRBJ2-7	CASSEIYFYEQYF
TRBV25-1	16	TRBJ1-2	CASSEMGPGRVDGYTF
TRBV6-2/TRBV6-3	13	TRBJ1-5	CASTPTGVRPQHF
TRBV5-1	16	TRBJ1-2	CASSFMVGQGLGGYTF
TRBV19	11	TRBJ1-2	CASMRGRGYTF
TRBV6-2/TRBV6-3	15	TRBJ2-4	CASSYEGRAKNIQYF
TRBV19	15	TRBJ1-1	CASSASRAMNTEAFF
TRBV6-5	14	TRBJ2-2	CASRYSGGTGELFF
TRBV18	14	TRBJ1-5	CASSEGRGGQPQHF
TRBV7-9	15	TRBJ2-5	CASSLERVRSETQYF
TRBV6-2/TRBV6-3	17	TRBJ1-5	CASSADTGTGFYQPQHF
TRBV5-1	15	TRBJ2-1	CASSLGGTISDEQFF
TRBV11-3	13	TRBJ2-7	CASSFEDGYEQYF
TRBV6-5	13	TRBJ2-5	CASRRTGKETQYF
TRBV2	14	TRBJ1-2	CASSGGQGLYGYTF
TRBV7-6	18	TRBJ2-1	CASSPQISGGATYNEQFF
TRBV7-9	15	TRBJ1-3	CASSFLAGTGNTIYF
TRBV6-2/TRBV6-3	16	TRBJ1-3	CASSPGSYRAGNTIYF
TRBV19	15	TRBJ2-1	CASSMAGYAYNEQFF
TRBV2	14	TRBJ1-5	CASQQGDWSQPQHF
TRBV11-2	16	TRBJ1-3	CASSLEAGMSGNTIYF
TRBV10-3	13	TRBJ2-1	CASGRAGANEQFF
TRBV6-5	16	TRBJ1-1	CASSYGGARRGTEAFF
TRBV19	14	TRBJ2-1	CASSQGASYNEQFF
TRBV10-3	18	TRBJ1-1	CAISELGGNILIGTEAFF